This T cell receptor (beta chain) was recovered during a study of tumor-infiltrating lymphocytes in primary liver carcinoma. Across the whole study: Enrolled patients were male and female, aged 30 to 69 years. Study conclusions and caveats: With p = 0.039, the top-250-clone fraction in tumors significantly exceeded that in blood.

On this clonotype: The antigen remains unidentified. Compared with germline, one end of the junction differs, possibly owing to a read error.

Priming with a constant-region primer yielded TCR beta cDNA from 450 to 550 ng total RNA. It was through three nested multiplex PCR rounds of slightly modified ARM-PCR that TCR beta libraries arose. TRBV1-TRBV30 forward primers paired with a C-beta reverse primer drove the first two PCR rounds, about 10 cycles each. TCRdb re-called the multiplex PCR reads with MiXCR, one entry per CDR3 protein. The sample contains around 120,000 distinct CDR3 sequences, nearly 70% of which appear only once. This CDR3 comprises 12 residues. The source material, about 19-30 mg of unsorted bulk tissue, was used to co-extract RNA and DNA.

J is TRBJ1-1 and V is TRBV12-3 or TRBV12-4; D unclear. This sequence was found in an older woman with primary liver carcinoma and hepatitis B virus infection. The sample consisted of tumor-adjacent normal liver tissue. The CDR3 DNA reads TGCGCCAGCAGTTTCCGGCCCGGGAAAGCTATCTTT. It encodes CASSFRPGKAIF.